Listed below are T cell receptor beta chains from one sample, sequenced in a study of cytomegalovirus exposure and HLA in healthy donors. Here immunoSEQ multiplex PCR was the method, and the copy in TCRdb shows in-frame clones only, minus some. The sample yields roughly 250,000 clones, around four fifths seen once. The sample was PBMCs. The receptors were gathered from a woman aged 40-49 years in good health and CMV-seropositive. Both conserved end residues are part of each CDR3. The D gene is left open where the match is weak. Where a row states a size, it is once, few, many or the class of an expanded clone; other rows omit it.

J: TRBJ2-7; size: .; D: TRBD2; V: TRBV27; CDR3: CASSFYGGGIGSEQYF; DNA: TGTGCCAGCAGTTTTTATGGGGGGGGGATTGGAAGTGAGCAGTACTTC
J: TRBJ2-3; size: .; D: TRBD2; V: TRBV6-5; CDR3: CASSYSASGSPDTQYF; DNA: TGTGCCAGCAGTTACTCAGCTAGCGGGAGCCCAGATACGCAGTATTTT
J: TRBJ2-5; size: .; D: .; V: TRBV7-2; CDR3: CASSGWTPGHSQETQYF; DNA: TGTGCCAGCAGCGGTTGGACACCGGGACATAGCCAAGAGACCCAGTACTTC
J: TRBJ2-5; size: .; D: TRBD2; V: TRBV11-3; CDR3: CASSLDSGTQREQYF; DNA: TGTGCCAGCAGCTTAGACTCGGGAACACAGCGGGAGCAGTACTTC
J: TRBJ2-2; size: .; D: TRBD2; V: TRBV11-2; CDR3: CASRQNPSGANTGELFF; DNA: TGTGCCAGCAGGCAAAACCCTAGCGGGGCGAACACCGGGGAGCTGTTTTTT
J: TRBJ1-1; size: .; D: TRBD1; V: TRBV19; CDR3: CASSIAQGAIEAFF; DNA: TGTGCCAGTAGTATTGCCCAGGGGGCCATTGAGGCTTTCTTT
J: TRBJ1-5; size: .; D: TRBD1; V: TRBV28; CDR3: CASSQTGGSNQPQHF; DNA: TGTGCCAGCAGTCAGACAGGGGGTAGCAATCAGCCCCAGCATTTT
J: TRBJ2-1; size: few; D: .; V: TRBV7-2; CDR3: CASSAALFEQFF; DNA: TGTGCCAGCAGCGCCGCCCTATTTGAGCAGTTCTTC
J: TRBJ2-3; size: few; D: TRBD2; V: TRBV7-9; CDR3: CASSLGLAGGTDTQYF; DNA: TGTGCCAGCAGCTTAGGTCTAGCGGGAGGCACAGATACGCAGTATTTT
J: TRBJ2-1; size: once; D: TRBD1; V: TRBV9; CDR3: CASSGTATYNEQFF; DNA: TGTGCCAGCAGTGGGACAGCGACCTACAATGAGCAGTTCTTC
J: TRBJ2-7; size: .; D: TRBD2; V: TRBV5-6; CDR3: CASSLGLAGGYEQYF; DNA: TGTGCCAGCAGCTTGGGTCTAGCGGGAGGGTACGAGCAGTACTTC
J: TRBJ1-6; size: .; D: .; V: TRBV11-2; CDR3: CASSTHQGLRSPLHF; DNA: TGTGCCAGCAGTACCCATCAGGGTCTACGATCACCCCTCCACTTT
J: TRBJ2-1; size: once; D: TRBD2; V: TRBV27; CDR3: CASSVAGGSPYNEQFF; DNA: TGTGCCAGCAGTGTAGCGGGAGGGTCCCCTTACAATGAGCAGTTCTTC
J: TRBJ2-3; size: .; D: .; V: TRBV9; CDR3: CASSPRQGRETDTQYF; DNA: TGTGCCAGCAGCCCTCGACAGGGGCGGGAGACAGATACGCAGTATTTT
J: TRBJ2-7; size: few; D: TRBD2; V: TRBV7-3; CDR3: CASSLNRGSNNEQYF; DNA: TGTGCCAGCAGCTTAAATCGCGGGAGCAACAACGAGCAGTACTTC
J: TRBJ2-5; size: once; D: .; V: TRBV7-2; CDR3: CASSFQAGGIQETQYF; DNA: TGTGCCAGCAGCTTTCAAGCAGGGGGGATCCAAGAGACCCAGTACTTC
J: TRBJ1-2; size: .; D: TRBD1; V: TRBV28; CDR3: CASRGRDRVISGYTF; DNA: TGTGCCAGCAGGGGCAGGGACAGGGTAATCTCTGGCTACACCTTC
J: TRBJ1-1; size: once; D: TRBD1; V: TRBV7-8; CDR3: CASSFTGGPTEAFF; DNA: TGTGCCAGCAGCTTCACAGGGGGGCCCACTGAAGCTTTCTTT
J: TRBJ2-7; size: .; D: .; V: TRBV28; CDR3: CASSFRYEQYF; DNA: TGTGCCAGCAGTTTCCGCTACGAGCAGTACTTC
J: TRBJ2-7; size: .; D: TRBD2; V: TRBV28; CDR3: CASSFTAGAYEQYF; DNA: TGTGCCAGTTCGTTTACTGCGGGGGCCTACGAGCAGTACTTC
J: TRBJ2-5; size: once; D: TRBD1; V: TRBV5-4; CDR3: CASSLAGGGRGTQYF; DNA: TGTGCCAGCAGCTTGGCAGGGGGCGGGCGAGGGACCCAGTACTTC
J: TRBJ1-1; size: .; D: TRBD1; V: TRBV29-1; CDR3: CSVGTGHMVTEAFF; DNA: TGCAGCGTGGGGACAGGACATATGGTGACTGAAGCTTTCTTT
J: TRBJ2-5; size: once; D: .; V: TRBV4-2; CDR3: CASSQAGNQETQYF; DNA: TGTGCCAGCAGCCAAGCGGGGAACCAAGAGACCCAGTACTTC
J: TRBJ2-1; size: .; D: TRBD2; V: TRBV18; CDR3: CASSRLAVFSYNEQFF; DNA: TGTGCCAGCTCTAGACTAGCGGTCTTCTCCTACAATGAGCAGTTCTTC
J: TRBJ2-7; size: few; D: TRBD2; V: TRBV9; CDR3: CASSLSGSYEQYF; DNA: TGTGCCAGCAGCCTTAGCGGGAGCTACGAGCAGTACTTC
J: TRBJ2-3; size: .; D: .; V: TRBV2; CDR3: CASRATGDTQYF; DNA: TGTGCCAGCAGAGCAACGGGGGATACGCAGTATTTT
J: TRBJ2-7; size: .; D: TRBD1; V: TRBV11-2; CDR3: CASSLGTGAYEQYF; DNA: TGTGCCAGCAGCTTAGGGACAGGGGCCTACGAGCAGTACTTC
J: TRBJ1-4; size: .; D: .; V: TRBV10-3; CDR3: CAISETGPPNEKLFF; DNA: TGTGCCATCAGTGAAACAGGGCCGCCTAATGAAAAACTGTTTTTT
J: TRBJ2-2; size: .; D: .; V: TRBV2; CDR3: CASSDTTANTGELFF; DNA: TGTGCCAGCAGTGACACTACCGCGAACACCGGGGAGCTGTTTTTT
J: TRBJ1-2; size: .; D: TRBD1; V: TRBV10-1; CDR3: CARPGTGFFGYTF; DNA: TGCGCCAGACCCGGGACAGGGTTTTTCGGCTACACCTTC
J: TRBJ1-4; size: .; D: .; V: TRBV5-1; CDR3: CASSLRGGSDEKLFF; DNA: TGCGCCAGCAGCTTGAGGGGGGGGAGTGATGAAAAACTGTTTTTT
J: TRBJ2-6; size: .; D: TRBD1; V: TRBV7-9; CDR3: CASSPRDRGLFSGANVLTF; DNA: TGTGCCAGCAGCCCCCGGGACAGGGGGCTTTTCTCTGGGGCCAACGTCCTGACTTTC
J: TRBJ2-4; size: .; D: TRBD1; V: TRBV7-2; CDR3: CASIQGALGENIQYF; DNA: TGTGCCAGCATACAGGGGGCGCTTGGGGAAAACATTCAGTACTTC
J: TRBJ2-3; size: .; D: .; V: TRBV20-1; CDR3: CSARADTQYF; DNA: TGCAGTGCCCGAGCAGATACGCAGTATTTT
J: TRBJ1-2; size: .; D: .; V: TRBV6-5; CDR3: CASSLGQGNGYTF; DNA: TGTGCCAGCAGTTTGGGACAAGGGAATGGCTACACCTTC
J: TRBJ2-5; size: .; D: TRBD1; V: TRBV19; CDR3: CASRPGQGLGTRETQYF; DNA: TGTGCCAGCAGACCGGGACAGGGGTTGGGGACCAGGGAGACCCAGTACTTC
J: TRBJ1-1; size: .; D: .; V: TRBV7-2; CDR3: CASSLVRINTEAFF; DNA: TGTGCCAGCAGCTTAGTGCGAATCAACACTGAAGCTTTCTTT
J: TRBJ1-4; size: .; D: TRBD1; V: TRBV11-2; CDR3: CASSLETGFNEKLFF; DNA: TGTGCCAGCAGCTTAGAGACAGGGTTTAACGAAAAACTGTTTTTT
J: TRBJ2-3; size: .; D: .; V: TRBV14; CDR3: CASSRLGGGPHDTQYF; DNA: TGTGCCAGCAGCCGACTCGGGGGAGGCCCCCATGATACGCAGTATTTT
J: TRBJ1-2; size: .; D: .; V: TRBV4-3; CDR3: CASSQNRDAGYTF; DNA: TGCGCCAGCAGCCAAAACAGGGACGCCGGCTACACCTTC
J: TRBJ1-5; size: .; D: TRBD1; V: TRBV19; CDR3: CASSIWEQGRAVQPQHF; DNA: TGTGCCAGTAGTATTTGGGAACAGGGGAGAGCGGTTCAGCCCCAGCATTTT
J: TRBJ2-1; size: .; D: .; V: TRBV13; CDR3: CASSLMAESSYNEQFF; DNA: TGTGCCAGCAGCTTAATGGCGGAGAGCTCCTACAATGAGCAGTTCTTC
J: TRBJ2-7; size: .; D: .; V: TRBV9; CDR3: CASSPFQGGTYEQYF; DNA: TGTGCCAGCAGCCCCTTCCAGGGGGGTACCTACGAGCAGTACTTC
J: TRBJ2-2; size: .; D: .; V: TRBV29-1; CDR3: CSALQALGTGELFF; DNA: TGCAGCGCCTTACAGGCCCTAGGCACCGGGGAGCTGTTTTTT
J: TRBJ2-3; size: .; D: TRBD2; V: TRBV11-2; CDR3: CASSSTGTSGARVDTQYF; DNA: TGTGCCAGCAGCTCGACCGGGACTAGCGGGGCAAGGGTGGATACGCAGTATTTT
J: TRBJ1-1; size: .; D: .; V: TRBV27; CDR3: CASSYQMNTEAFF; DNA: TGTGCCAGCAGTTACCAGATGAACACTGAAGCTTTCTTT
J: TRBJ1-2; size: .; D: TRBD1; V: TRBV19; CDR3: CAIEDRGRDYGYTF; DNA: TGTGCCATAGAGGACAGGGGGCGGGACTATGGCTACACCTTC
J: TRBJ1-1; size: .; D: .; V: TRBV12-5; CDR3: CASGIDWRTEAFF; DNA: TGTGCTAGTGGAATCGACTGGCGCACTGAAGCTTTCTTT
J: TRBJ1-5; size: .; D: .; V: TRBV19; CDR3: CASSIGAANPSAQHF; DNA: TGTGCCAGTAGTATTGGGGCGGCGAACCCCTCAGCCCAGCATTTT
J: TRBJ2-5; size: .; D: TRBD2; V: TRBV11-2; CDR3: CASRPLAGGGKTQYF; DNA: TGTGCCAGCAGACCCCTAGCGGGAGGCGGAAAGACCCAGTACTTC
J: TRBJ2-7; size: .; D: TRBD2; V: TRBV27; CDR3: CASSWGLALGEQYF; DNA: TGCGCCAGCAGTTGGGGACTAGCGTTGGGTGAGCAGTACTTC